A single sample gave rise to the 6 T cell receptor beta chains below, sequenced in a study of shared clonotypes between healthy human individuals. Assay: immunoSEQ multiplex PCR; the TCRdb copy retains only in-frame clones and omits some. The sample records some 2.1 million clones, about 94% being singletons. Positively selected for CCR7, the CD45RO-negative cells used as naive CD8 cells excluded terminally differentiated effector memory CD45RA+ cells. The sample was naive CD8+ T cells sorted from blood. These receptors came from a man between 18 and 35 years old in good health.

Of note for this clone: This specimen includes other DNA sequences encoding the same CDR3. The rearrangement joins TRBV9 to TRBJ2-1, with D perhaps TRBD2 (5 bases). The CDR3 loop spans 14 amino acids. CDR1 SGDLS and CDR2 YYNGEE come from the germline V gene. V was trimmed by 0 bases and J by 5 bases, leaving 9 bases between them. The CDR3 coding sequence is TGTGCCAGCAGCGTAGCTGGCGGGCACAATGAGCAGTTCTTC. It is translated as CASSVAGGHNEQFF.

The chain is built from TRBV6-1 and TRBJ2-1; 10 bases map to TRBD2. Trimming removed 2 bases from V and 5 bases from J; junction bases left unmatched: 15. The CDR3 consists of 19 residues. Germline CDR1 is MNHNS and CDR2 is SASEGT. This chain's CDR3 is CASSELAGVVVALNNEQFF. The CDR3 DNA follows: TGTGCCAGCAGTGAACTAGCGGGAGTGGTTGTGGCTCTAAACAATGAGCAGTTCTTC.

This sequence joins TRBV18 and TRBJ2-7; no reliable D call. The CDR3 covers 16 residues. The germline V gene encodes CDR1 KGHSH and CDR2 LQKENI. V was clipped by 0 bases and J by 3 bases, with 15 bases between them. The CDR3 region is CASSPPGPQHLYEQYF. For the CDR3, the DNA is TGTGCCAGCTCACCACCCGGACCTCAACACCTCTACGAGCAGTACTTC. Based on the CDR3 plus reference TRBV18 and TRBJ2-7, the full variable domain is NAGVMQNPRHLVRRRGQEARLRCSPMKGHSHVYWYRQLPEEGLKFMVYLQKENIIDESGMPKERFSAEFPKEGPSILRIQQVVRGDSAAYFCASSPPGPQHLYEQYFGPGTRLTVT.

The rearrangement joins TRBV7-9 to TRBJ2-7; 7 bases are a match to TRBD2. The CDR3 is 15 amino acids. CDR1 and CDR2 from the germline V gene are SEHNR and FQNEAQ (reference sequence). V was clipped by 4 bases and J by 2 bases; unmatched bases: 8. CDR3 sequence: CASSSRDGGTYEQYF. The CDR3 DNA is TGTGCCAGCAGCTCCCGGGACGGGGGGACCTACGAGCAGTACTTC.

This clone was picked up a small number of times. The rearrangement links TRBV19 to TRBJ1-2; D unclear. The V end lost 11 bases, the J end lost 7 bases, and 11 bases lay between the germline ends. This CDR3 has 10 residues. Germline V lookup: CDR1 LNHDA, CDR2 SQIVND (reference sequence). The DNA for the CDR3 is TGTGCCTCATGGTCGGGTGGCTACACCTTC. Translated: CASWSGGYTF.

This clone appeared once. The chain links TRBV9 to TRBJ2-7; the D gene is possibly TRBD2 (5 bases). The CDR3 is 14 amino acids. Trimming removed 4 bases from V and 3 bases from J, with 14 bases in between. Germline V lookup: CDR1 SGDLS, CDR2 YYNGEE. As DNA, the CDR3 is TGTGCCAGCAGCTTAGACCCTGCGGGCTACGAGCAGTACTTC. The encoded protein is CASSLDPAGYEQYF.